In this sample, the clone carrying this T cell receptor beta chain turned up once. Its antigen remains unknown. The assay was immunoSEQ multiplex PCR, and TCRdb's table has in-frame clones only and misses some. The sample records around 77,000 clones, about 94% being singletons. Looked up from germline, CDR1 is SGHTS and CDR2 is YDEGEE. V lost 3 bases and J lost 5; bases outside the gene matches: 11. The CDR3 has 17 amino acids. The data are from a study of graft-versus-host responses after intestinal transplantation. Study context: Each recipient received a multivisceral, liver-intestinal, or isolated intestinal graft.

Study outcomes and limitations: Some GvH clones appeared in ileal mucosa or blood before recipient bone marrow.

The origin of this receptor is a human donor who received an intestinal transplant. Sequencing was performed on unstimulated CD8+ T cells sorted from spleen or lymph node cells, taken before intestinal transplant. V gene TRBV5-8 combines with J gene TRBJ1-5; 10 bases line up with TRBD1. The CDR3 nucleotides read TGTGCCAGCAGCTACCCCTGGGACAGGGGCCTGGATCAGCCCCAGCATTTT. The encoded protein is CASSYPWDRGLDQPQHF.